This T cell receptor (beta chain) was recorded in a study of spatial heterogeneity in lung cancer. One entry per CDR3 protein, called by TCRdb with MiXCR from the 5' RACE reads. The sample shows 95,000 to 120,000 distinct CDR3 sequences, about 10% of them seen only once. V lost 0 bases and J 2 bases, leaving 8 bases between the germline ends. CDR1 is MNHNY and CDR2 is SVGAGI in the germline V gene (reference sequence). The length of the CDR3 is 14 residues. Time point of the sample: blood at routine non-recurrence follow-up after resection. Specimen: PBMCs, collected at follow-up. The chain has TRBV6-6 and TRBJ2-7; maybe TRBD1 (5 bases). The TCR sequence derives from a female donor with early-stage non-small cell lung cancer. The CDR3, as DNA: TGTGCCAGCAGTTACTCGGACAAAGCCTACGAGCAGTACTTC. As protein: CASSYSDKAYEQYF.